The rows below give T cell receptor beta chains drawn from one sample of a study of blood T cell repertoires in COVID-19. Assay: immunoSEQ multiplex PCR; the TCRdb copy retains only in-frame clones and omits some. The sample yields 29,000 or so clones, roughly nine tenths seen once. The sequenced material came from peripheral blood. All receptors derive from a human donor in a cohort sampled during active COVID-19. Both conserved end residues are part of each CDR3. Each record gives: V gene, D gene, clone size, J gene, CDR3 protein, CDR3 DNA. The D gene is left open where the match is weak. A clone size is listed for some rows: how often the clone was seen (once, few, many), or a class if it is expanded.

V: TRBV21-1; D: .; size: .; J: TRBJ2-1; CDR3: CASARHSSGPYNEQFF; DNA: TGTGCCAGTGCTCGGCACTCTAGCGGACCCTACAATGAGCAGTTCTTC
V: TRBV6-1; D: .; size: .; J: TRBJ2-7; CDR3: CASSEQDRLRYEQYF; DNA: TGTGCCAGCAGTGAACAAGACAGATTAAGATACGAGCAGTACTTC
V: TRBV5-6; D: .; size: .; J: TRBJ2-6; CDR3: CASSRLAGISGANVLTF; DNA: TGTGCCAGCAGCCGCCTGGCGGGGATCTCTGGGGCCAACGTCCTGACTTTC
V: TRBV7-3; D: .; size: .; J: TRBJ2-3; CDR3: CASSQDRPDTQYF; DNA: TGTGCCAGCAGTCAGGACAGACCAGATACGCAGTATTTT
V: TRBV20-1; D: .; size: .; J: TRBJ2-5; CDR3: CSASMEGTQETQYF; DNA: TGCAGTGCTAGTATGGAGGGGACCCAAGAGACCCAGTACTTC
V: TRBV18; D: TRBD1; size: .; J: TRBJ2-7; CDR3: CASSPGTGGTEQYF; DNA: TGTGCCAGCTCACCAGGGACAGGGGGTACGGAGCAGTACTTC
V: TRBV11-1; D: TRBD1; size: .; J: TRBJ1-6; CDR3: CASSPGTGAYNSPLHF; DNA: TGTGCCAGCAGCCCCGGGACAGGCGCCTATAATTCACCCCTCCACTTT
V: TRBV20-1; D: TRBD2; size: .; J: TRBJ2-7; CDR3: CSASLGTSGETYEQYF; DNA: TGCAGTGCTAGTTTGGGGACTAGCGGGGAGACCTACGAGCAGTACTTC
V: TRBV28; D: .; size: few; J: TRBJ1-2; CDR3: CASSSTREVIDGYTF; DNA: TGTGCCAGCAGTTCCACACGGGAGGTAATAGATGGCTACACCTTC
V: TRBV4-3; D: .; size: .; J: TRBJ2-7; CDR3: CASSQRQDHYEQYF; DNA: TGCGCCAGCAGCCAAAGACAGGACCACTACGAGCAGTACTTC
V: TRBV9; D: .; size: .; J: TRBJ2-1; CDR3: CASSGRGSHNEQFF; DNA: TGTGCCAGCAGCGGGCGGGGCTCCCACAATGAGCAGTTCTTC
V: TRBV7-9; D: .; size: .; J: TRBJ2-7; CDR3: CASSLTQGISSYEQYF; DNA: TGTGCCAGCAGCTTAACACAGGGAATCTCGTCCTACGAGCAGTACTTC
V: TRBV11-3; D: TRBD2; size: few; J: TRBJ2-1; CDR3: CASSRGLAGGSYNEQFF; DNA: TGTGCCAGCAGCCGAGGACTAGCGGGGGGCTCCTACAATGAGCAGTTCTTC
V: TRBV6-5; D: TRBD1; size: .; J: TRBJ1-1; CDR3: CASKLTGGVEAFF; DNA: TGTGCCAGCAAACTAACAGGGGGCGTCGAAGCTTTCTTT
V: TRBV15; D: .; size: .; J: TRBJ1-3; CDR3: CATSSRRQVSGNTIYF; DNA: TGTGCCACCAGCAGCCGTAGACAAGTCTCTGGAAACACCATATATTTT
V: TRBV7-2; D: .; size: .; J: TRBJ1-2; CDR3: CASSFGRSGDNYGYTF; DNA: TGTGCCAGCAGCTTTGGCAGGTCGGGGGATAACTATGGCTACACCTTC
V: TRBV19; D: TRBD2; size: .; J: TRBJ2-2; CDR3: CASSIGTSGGAWTGELFF; DNA: TGTGCCAGTAGTATAGGGACTAGCGGGGGGGCCTGGACCGGGGAGCTGTTTTTT
V: TRBV10-3; D: TRBD2; size: .; J: TRBJ2-3; CDR3: CAISEAVGGGLADTQYF; DNA: TGTGCCATCAGTGAAGCTGTCGGCGGGGGGTTGGCAGATACGCAGTATTTT
V: TRBV19; D: .; size: .; J: TRBJ2-2; CDR3: CASSFQGGTGELFF; DNA: TGTGCCAGTAGTTTCCAGGGGGGCACCGGGGAGCTGTTTTTT
V: TRBV5-6; D: TRBD2; size: .; J: TRBJ2-5; CDR3: CASSLSSAGGPNSPPQYF; DNA: TGTGCCAGCAGCTTGAGCAGTGCGGGGGGGCCAAACTCCCCCCCCCAGTACTTC
V: TRBV7-2; D: .; size: .; J: TRBJ2-2; CDR3: CASSTGTPLRTGELFF; DNA: TGTGCCAGCAGCACCGGGACACCCCTCCGGACCGGGGAGCTGTTTTTT
V: TRBV7-9; D: .; size: few; J: TRBJ1-4; CDR3: CASSWTDEKLFF; DNA: TGTGCCAGCAGCTGGACAGATGAAAAACTGTTTTTT
V: TRBV18; D: .; size: .; J: TRBJ2-5; CDR3: CASSPRIAVSQETQYF; DNA: TGTGCCAGCTCACCACGAATAGCGGTGAGCCAAGAGACCCAGTACTTC
V: TRBV7-6; D: TRBD1; size: .; J: TRBJ2-7; CDR3: CASSLGQGVPYEQYF; DNA: TGTGCCAGCAGCTTAGGACAGGGTGTCCCCTACGAGCAGTACTTC
V: TRBV5-6; D: .; size: .; J: TRBJ2-3; CDR3: CASSLWRAADTQYF; DNA: TGTGCCAGCAGCTTGTGGAGGGCGGCAGATACGCAGTATTTT
V: TRBV9; D: .; size: .; J: TRBJ2-7; CDR3: CASSVSAGWMGYEQYF; DNA: TGTGCCAGCAGCGTATCTGCCGGGTGGATGGGCTACGAGCAGTACTTC
V: TRBV7-8; D: TRBD2; size: .; J: TRBJ2-1; CDR3: CASSLGLAGGLSSYNEQFF; DNA: TGTGCCAGCAGCCTTGGACTAGCGGGGGGCCTCAGCTCCTACAATGAGCAGTTCTTC
V: TRBV5-1; D: .; size: .; J: TRBJ1-1; CDR3: CASREAYLNTEAFF; DNA: TGCGCCAGCAGAGAGGCGTATTTGAACACTGAAGCTTTCTTT
V: TRBV10-3; D: .; size: .; J: TRBJ2-4; CDR3: CAISEVGLAKNIQYF; DNA: TGTGCCATCAGTGAGGTTGGGCTAGCCAAAAACATTCAGTACTTC
V: TRBV7-6; D: TRBD2; size: .; J: TRBJ2-7; CDR3: CASSPGEGGEQYF; DNA: TGTGCCAGCAGCCCCGGGGAGGGTGGCGAGCAGTACTTC
V: TRBV9; D: TRBD1; size: .; J: TRBJ1-4; CDR3: CASSADRGGEKLFF; DNA: TGTGCCAGCAGCGCGGACAGGGGAGGTGAAAAACTGTTTTTT
V: TRBV6-6; D: TRBD2; size: .; J: TRBJ2-3; CDR3: CASSPRLAGGQDTQYF; DNA: TGTGCCAGCAGTCCACGACTAGCGGGGGGGCAAGATACGCAGTATTTT
V: TRBV19; D: .; size: .; J: TRBJ2-5; CDR3: CASSIRRGSGETQYF; DNA: TGTGCCAGTAGTATAAGGAGAGGGAGTGGAGAGACCCAGTACTTC
V: TRBV5-1; D: .; size: .; J: TRBJ1-1; CDR3: CASSLTSGSQTEAFF; DNA: TGCGCCAGCAGCTTAACTTCGGGGAGTCAAACTGAAGCTTTCTTT
V: TRBV3-1/TRBV3-2; D: TRBD1; size: .; J: TRBJ2-3; CDR3: CASSPYPGQGTPDTQYF; DNA: TGTGCCAGCAGCCCCTACCCGGGACAGGGAACCCCAGATACGCAGTATTTT
V: TRBV19; D: .; size: .; J: TRBJ1-2; CDR3: CASNPWADYGYTF; DNA: TGTGCCAGTAACCCCTGGGCCGACTATGGCTACACCTTC
V: TRBV7-9; D: TRBD2; size: .; J: TRBJ2-3; CDR3: CASSLGLAGAFGTDTQYF; DNA: TGTGCCAGCAGCTTAGGACTAGCGGGGGCCTTTGGCACAGATACGCAGTATTTT
V: TRBV7-2; D: .; size: .; J: TRBJ2-7; CDR3: CASSLIIGDYEQYF; DNA: TGTGCCAGCAGCTTAATTATAGGGGATTACGAGCAGTACTTC
V: TRBV18; D: TRBD1; size: .; J: TRBJ1-1; CDR3: CASSLDRAGEAFF; DNA: TGTGCCAGCTCACTCGACAGGGCTGGTGAAGCTTTCTTT
V: TRBV10-3; D: TRBD1; size: .; J: TRBJ1-1; CDR3: CAISGPGQGRTEAFF; DNA: TGTGCCATCAGTGGTCCGGGACAGGGTCGCACTGAAGCTTTCTTT
V: TRBV7-6; D: TRBD2; size: .; J: TRBJ2-7; CDR3: CASSSGLAGESYEQYF; DNA: TGTGCCAGCAGCTCAGGACTAGCGGGGGAGTCCTACGAGCAGTACTTC
V: TRBV5-6; D: .; size: .; J: TRBJ2-5; CDR3: CASSLRGQETQYF; DNA: TGTGCCAGCAGCTTGAGAGGACAAGAGACCCAGTACTTC
V: TRBV28; D: .; size: .; J: TRBJ1-5; CDR3: CASTMVRGINQPQHF; DNA: TGTGCCAGTACGATGGTGCGGGGGATCAATCAGCCCCAGCATTTT
V: TRBV5-1; D: TRBD1; size: .; J: TRBJ2-7; CDR3: CASTRAPGQGSYEQYF; DNA: TGCGCCAGCACCCGAGCCCCGGGACAGGGGAGCTACGAGCAGTACTTC
V: TRBV2; D: .; size: .; J: TRBJ2-5; CDR3: CASRMEPQETQYF; DNA: TGTGCCAGCAGGATGGAGCCTCAAGAGACCCAGTACTTC
V: TRBV5-1; D: TRBD1; size: .; J: TRBJ1-3; CDR3: CASSLAGTAGNTIYF; DNA: TGCGCCAGCAGCTTGGCCGGGACAGCCGGAAACACCATATATTTT
V: TRBV5-6; D: TRBD2; size: .; J: TRBJ2-4; CDR3: CASSISGTKNIQYF; DNA: TGTGCCAGCAGCATTAGCGGGACAAAAAACATTCAGTACTTC
V: TRBV5-4; D: TRBD1; size: .; J: TRBJ2-2; CDR3: CASSYGTGGILGNTGELFF; DNA: TGTGCCAGCAGCTACGGGACAGGGGGCATTCTAGGGAACACCGGGGAGCTGTTTTTT
V: TRBV2; D: .; size: .; J: TRBJ1-5; CDR3: CASSDSLRGGNQPQHF; DNA: TGTGCCAGCAGTGATAGCTTACGTGGCGGCAATCAGCCCCAGCATTTT
V: TRBV28; D: .; size: .; J: TRBJ1-4; CDR3: CASRSQGKPNEKLFF; DNA: TGTGCCAGCAGATCCCAGGGGAAACCTAATGAAAAACTGTTTTTT
V: TRBV4-1; D: TRBD1; size: few; J: TRBJ1-2; CDR3: CASSWGTGDYGYTF; DNA: TGCGCCAGCAGCTGGGGGACAGGGGACTATGGCTACACCTTC
V: TRBV9; D: TRBD2; size: .; J: TRBJ2-3; CDR3: CASSPQRDRTDTQYF; DNA: TGTGCCAGCAGCCCACAGCGGGACCGCACAGATACGCAGTATTTT
V: TRBV18; D: .; size: .; J: TRBJ1-4; CDR3: CASSPSGLEPNEKLFF; DNA: TGTGCCAGCTCACCTTCCGGGTTGGAACCTAATGAAAAACTGTTTTTT
V: TRBV10-3; D: .; size: .; J: TRBJ2-1; CDR3: CAISESGLGAFF; DNA: TGTGCCATCAGTGAGTCGGGACTCGGAGCGTTCTTC
V: TRBV2; D: TRBD1; size: .; J: TRBJ2-7; CDR3: CASSGTGIYEQYF; DNA: TGTGCCAGCAGTGGGACAGGGATCTACGAGCAGTACTTC